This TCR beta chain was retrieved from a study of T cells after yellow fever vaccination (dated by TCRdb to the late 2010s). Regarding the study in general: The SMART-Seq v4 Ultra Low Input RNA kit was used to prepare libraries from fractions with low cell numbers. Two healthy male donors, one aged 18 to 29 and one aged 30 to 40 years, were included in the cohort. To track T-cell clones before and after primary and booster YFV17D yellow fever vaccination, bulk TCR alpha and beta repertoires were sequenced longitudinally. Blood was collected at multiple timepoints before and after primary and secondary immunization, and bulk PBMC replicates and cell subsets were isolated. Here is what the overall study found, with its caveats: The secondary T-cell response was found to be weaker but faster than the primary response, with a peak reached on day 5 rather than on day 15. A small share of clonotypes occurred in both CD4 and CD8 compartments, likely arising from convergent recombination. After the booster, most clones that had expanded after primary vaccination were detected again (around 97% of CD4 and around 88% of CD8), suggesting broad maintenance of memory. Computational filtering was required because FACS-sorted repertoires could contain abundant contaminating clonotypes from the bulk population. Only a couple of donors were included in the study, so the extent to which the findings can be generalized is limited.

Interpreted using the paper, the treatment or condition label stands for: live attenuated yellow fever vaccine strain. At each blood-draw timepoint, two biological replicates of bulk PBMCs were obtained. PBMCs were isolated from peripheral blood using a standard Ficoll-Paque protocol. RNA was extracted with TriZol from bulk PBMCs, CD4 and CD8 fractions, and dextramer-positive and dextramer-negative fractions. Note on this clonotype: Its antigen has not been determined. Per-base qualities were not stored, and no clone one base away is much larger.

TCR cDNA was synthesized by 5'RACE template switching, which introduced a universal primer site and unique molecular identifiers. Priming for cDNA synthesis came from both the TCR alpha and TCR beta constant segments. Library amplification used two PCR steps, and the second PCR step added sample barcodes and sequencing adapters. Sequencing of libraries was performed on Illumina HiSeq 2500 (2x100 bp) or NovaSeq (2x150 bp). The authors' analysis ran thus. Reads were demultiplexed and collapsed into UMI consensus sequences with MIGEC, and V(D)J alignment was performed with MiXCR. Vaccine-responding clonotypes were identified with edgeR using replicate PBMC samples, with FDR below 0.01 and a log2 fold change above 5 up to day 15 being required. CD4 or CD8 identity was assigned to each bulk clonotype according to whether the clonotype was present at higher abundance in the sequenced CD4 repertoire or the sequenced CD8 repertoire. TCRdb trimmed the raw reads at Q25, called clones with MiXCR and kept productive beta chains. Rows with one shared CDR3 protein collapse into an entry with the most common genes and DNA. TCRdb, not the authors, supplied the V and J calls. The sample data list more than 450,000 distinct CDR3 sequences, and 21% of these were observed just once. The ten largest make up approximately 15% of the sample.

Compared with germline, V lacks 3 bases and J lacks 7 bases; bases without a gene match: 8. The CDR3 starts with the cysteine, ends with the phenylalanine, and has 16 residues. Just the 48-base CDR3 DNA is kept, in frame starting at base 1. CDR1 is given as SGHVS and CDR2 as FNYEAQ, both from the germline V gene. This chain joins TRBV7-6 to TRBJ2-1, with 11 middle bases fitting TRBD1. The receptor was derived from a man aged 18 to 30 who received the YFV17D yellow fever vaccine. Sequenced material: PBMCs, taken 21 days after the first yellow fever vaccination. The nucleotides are TGTGCCAGCAGCTTGACCGGGACAGGGGGTGGGAATGAGCAGTTCTTC. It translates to CASSLTGTGGGNEQFF.